This TCR beta chain was profiled in a study of identical twins. TCRdb ran MiXCR on the 5' RACE reads and lists one entry per CDR3 protein. The sample lists about 890,000 distinct CDR3 sequences; over 9% were seen once. General study findings and limits: The study based its conclusions on cross-sectional statistical analysis and did not follow the same donors. Twin pairs' shared out-of-frame alpha sequences were enriched in low generation probability.

This clonotype occurred a few times. Its antigen is as yet unknown. This sample also appeared in a second study, on yellow fever vaccine responses in identical twins.

This sequence was found in a woman under 30 in good health. What was sequenced was PBMCs.

The DNA of the CDR3 is TGCAGTGCCGGCCTCCCAGGGGGGACCGTGCAGCAGTACTTC. Protein: CSAGLPGGTVQQYF. The chain joins TRBV20-1 to TRBJ2-7; tentatively, D is TRBD1 (7 bases). V was cut by 6 bases and J by 8 bases, with 23 bases left in between. Germline V gene lookup returns CDR1 DFQATT and CDR2 SNEGSKA (reference sequence). This CDR3 is 14 amino acids long.